This is a list of T cell receptor beta chains from one sample in a study of T-cell reconstitution after alpha-beta-depleted transplantation in children. TCRdb reprocessed the PCR reads with MiXCR, giving one entry per CDR3 protein. The sample records 190,000 or so distinct CDR3 sequences, just under 6.5% being singletons. This material consisted of PBMCs, taken before TCRalphabeta/CD19-depleted stem cell transplant. These receptors came from a girl under two years old with combined immunodeficiency, due to receive a stem cell transplant. CDR3s include the opening cysteine and the closing phenylalanine or tryptophan. A D gene is named only where the DNA matches it firmly. Size tells how often a clone was seen (once, few, many) or the class of an expanded clone, and some rows leave it out.

v_call	clone_size	d_call	j_call	cdr3_nt	cdr3_aa
TRBV15	many	NA	TRBJ2-3	TGTGCCACCAGCAGAGGAGGATACACAGATACGCAGTATTTT	CATSRGGYTDTQYF
TRBV12-3/TRBV12-4	NA	TRBD1	TRBJ1-2	TGTGCCAGCAGCGCACAGGGGCAGAACTATGGCTACACCTTC	CASSAQGQNYGYTF
TRBV7-2	many	TRBD1	TRBJ1-2	TGTGCCAGCAGCCCCGGAGGGGGCCTAAACTATGGCTACACCTTC	CASSPGGGLNYGYTF
TRBV7-3	NA	NA	TRBJ2-5	TGTGCCAGCAGCCTATTCGACCCACTTCAAGAGACCCAGTACTTC	CASSLFDPLQETQYF
TRBV5-5	many	TRBD2	TRBJ2-3	TGTGCCAGCAGCTTAACTGGACTAGCGGCTAGCACAGATACGCAGTATTTT	CASSLTGLAASTDTQYF
TRBV6-5	many	NA	TRBJ1-2	TGTGCCAGCAGTTACTCGCCGAATGTCCTTTATGGCTACACCTTC	CASSYSPNVLYGYTF
TRBV7-2	many	NA	TRBJ2-3	TGTGCCAGCAGCTTAGCGCCGGTAGCGAGCACAGATACGCAGTATTTT	CASSLAPVASTDTQYF
TRBV7-2	NA	TRBD1	TRBJ2-7	TGTGCCAGCAACAATCCCGGGACAGGGTTCTACGAGCAGTACTTC	CASNNPGTGFYEQYF
TRBV7-8	many	TRBD2	TRBJ2-1	TGTGCCAGCAGCTTTTCTAGCGGTGTAAGCTCCTACAATGAGCAGTTCTTC	CASSFSSGVSSYNEQFF
TRBV20-1	NA	TRBD2	TRBJ2-7	TGCAGTGCCATCGGACTAGCGGGAGGGAGGAGGGACGAGCAGTACTTC	CSAIGLAGGRRDEQYF
TRBV28	many	TRBD1	TRBJ2-7	TGTGCCACCTCCCCCTGGGACAGACCAAAAGACTACGAGCAGTACTTC	CATSPWDRPKDYEQYF
TRBV28	many	NA	TRBJ2-7	TGTGCCATCTCGACGGGGGAGAGCTCCTACGAGCAGTACTTC	CAISTGESSYEQYF
TRBV20-1	many	NA	TRBJ1-6	TGCAGTGCCAGGGAGACAGTTGGTTCACCCCTCCACTTT	CSARETVGSPLHF
TRBV29-1	many	NA	TRBJ1-3	TGCAGCGTTGAAACCCGACAGGCCCCCTCTGGAAACACCATATATTTT	CSVETRQAPSGNTIYF
TRBV20-1	NA	TRBD2	TRBJ2-7	TGCAGTGCTAGAGACGTCGAAAAAGCGGGGTCACCCTACGAGCAGTACTTC	CSARDVEKAGSPYEQYF
TRBV7-8	few	NA	TRBJ1-2	TGTGCCAGCAGCACTCGGACCGGGTATGGCTACACCTTC	CASSTRTGYGYTF
TRBV10-3	many	TRBD1	TRBJ2-1	TGTGCCATCAGAACGCCCGGGACAGGGGACAATGAGCAGTTCTTC	CAIRTPGTGDNEQFF
TRBV4-3	many	NA	TRBJ2-6	TGCGCCAGCAGCCAAGACAGGGCCTCTGGGGCCAACGTCCTGACTTTC	CASSQDRASGANVLTF
TRBV20-1	few	TRBD2	TRBJ2-5	TGCAGTGCTAGCGGGAGGGATATGTACCAAGAGACCCAGTACTTC	CSASGRDMYQETQYF
TRBV19	many	TRBD1	TRBJ2-1	TGTGCCAGTAGTAAGGCAGGGGGCGTCTCCTACAATGAGCAGTTCTTC	CASSKAGGVSYNEQFF
TRBV24-1	many	NA	TRBJ2-1	NA	CATSDLGTGEVGQFF
TRBV29-1	many	NA	TRBJ1-1	TGCAGCGTTGAAGACCTTTCAGGTACAAGCACCCTGAAGACTGAAGCTTTCTTT	CSVEDLSGTSTLKTEAFF
TRBV5-5	many	NA	TRBJ2-7	TGTGCCAGCAGCTTGATGGGGAAGGGGCAGTACTTC	CASSLMGKGQYF
TRBV18	many	NA	TRBJ1-4	TGTGCCAGCTCACCACTGACAACTCAAAAACTGTTTTTT	CASSPLTTQKLFF
TRBV5-5	few	TRBD1	TRBJ1-1	TGTGCCAGCAGCCGGACAGGGAAGGACACTGAAGCTTTCTTT	CASSRTGKDTEAFF
TRBV9	many	TRBD2	TRBJ2-1	TGTGCCAGCAGCCTACTAGCGAGCAACTCCTACAATGAGCAGTTCTTC	CASSLLASNSYNEQFF
TRBV25-1	few	NA	TRBJ2-1	TGTGCCAGCAGTAGGGTCCACAATGAGCAGTTCTTC	CASSRVHNEQFF
TRBV20-1	NA	TRBD2	TRBJ2-1	TGCAGTGCTAGGGGGCTAGCGGGAGACAATGAACAGTTCTTC	CSARGLAGDNEQFF
TRBV6-4	once	TRBD2	TRBJ2-1	TGTGCCAGCTGTTTGTTTTATCCGACTAGCGGACCTTACAATGAGCAGTTCTTC	CASCLFYPTSGPYNEQFF
TRBV7-7	many	NA	TRBJ2-5	TGTGCTAGCAGCTTAGGTTCACAGGGCGGGGAGACCCAGTACTTC	CASSLGSQGGETQYF
TRBV5-1	many	NA	TRBJ2-5	TGCGCCAGCAGCTTGGGATGGGCCCAAAGCGAGACCCAGTACTTC	CASSLGWAQSETQYF
TRBV7-8	many	NA	TRBJ2-3	TGTGCCAGCAGCTTAAGGGGACTCCTCCAGGGAGATACGCAGTATTTT	CASSLRGLLQGDTQYF
TRBV12-3/TRBV12-4	NA	TRBD2	TRBJ2-4	TGTGCCAGCACCAACCGGGGGGTCGGGAATCAGTACTTC	CASTNRGVGNQYF
TRBV7-3	few	TRBD2	TRBJ2-3	TGTGCCAGCAGCGTAGGGACTAGCAGGCTCACAGATACGCAGTATTTT	CASSVGTSRLTDTQYF
TRBV20-1	NA	NA	TRBJ2-1	TGCAGTGCTAGAGACCCTGCAGACTCCAGCTCCTACAATGAGCAGTTCTTC	CSARDPADSSSYNEQFF
TRBV29-1	NA	NA	TRBJ1-2	TGCAGCGTTGAAATGGGAAGCCCTCCCCATGGCTACACCTTC	CSVEMGSPPHGYTF
TRBV20-1	many	TRBD2	TRBJ2-5	TGCAGTGCTAGAGAGATCCCACTAGCGGCTGAAGAGACCCAGTACTTC	CSAREIPLAAEETQYF
TRBV28	few	NA	TRBJ2-7	TGTGCCAGCAGTGGACGAGGCGGGGGCGCCCACGAGCAGTACTTC	CASSGRGGGAHEQYF
TRBV7-3	NA	TRBD2	TRBJ2-6	TGTGCCAGCAGCTCCCAGGGAGGGTTCGCTGGGGCCAACGTCCTGACTTTC	CASSSQGGFAGANVLTF
TRBV21-1	many	NA	TRBJ1-4	TGTGCCAGCAGTAAGGGACAGGGGAAGGAAAAACTGTTTTTT	CASSKGQGKEKLFF
TRBV3-1	NA	TRBD1	TRBJ2-2	TGTGCCAGCAGCCAAGATCATTCTGGGACAGGGAATATCTTCGGGGAGCTGTTTTTT	CASSQDHSGTGNIFGELFF
TRBV12-3/TRBV12-4	many	TRBD2	TRBJ2-7	TGTGCCAGCAGCCCCAGCGGGAGTGTCCACGAGCAGTACTTC	CASSPSGSVHEQYF
TRBV7-8	many	NA	TRBJ2-1	TGTGCCAGCAGCTTAGGGATCCAGGGGAGCGACAATGAGCAGTTCTTC	CASSLGIQGSDNEQFF
TRBV4-3	many	NA	TRBJ2-7	TGCGCCAGCAGCCAAGTATTGGTCCAAGTCTCCTACGAGCAGTACTTC	CASSQVLVQVSYEQYF
TRBV30	NA	TRBD2	TRBJ2-3	TGTGCCTGGAGTTGGCTAGCGGGATCTAGCACAGATACGCAGTATTTT	CAWSWLAGSSTDTQYF
TRBV7-2	many	NA	TRBJ2-7	TGTGCCAGCAGCTTAGTGGCATGGGCGTCCTACGAGCAGTACTTC	CASSLVAWASYEQYF
TRBV12-5	many	NA	TRBJ2-3	TGTGCTAGTGGTTTAAGTGGGTCTAGCACAGATACGCAGTATTTT	CASGLSGSSTDTQYF
TRBV20-1	many	NA	TRBJ2-5	TGCAGTGCTAGACCGGACAGTAAAGAGACCCAGTACTTC	CSARPDSKETQYF
TRBV4-2	many	NA	TRBJ2-3	TGTGCCAGCAGCCAACCGGACTTCACAGATACGCAGTATTTT	CASSQPDFTDTQYF
TRBV28	many	NA	TRBJ2-1	TGTGCCAGCAGTTCGACGCCCGCCTACAATGAGCAGTTCTTC	CASSSTPAYNEQFF
TRBV4-1	many	TRBD1	TRBJ2-5	TGCGCCAGCAGCCAAGGAGGACAGGGATGGACCCAGTACTTC	CASSQGGQGWTQYF
TRBV19	many	NA	TRBJ1-1	TGTGCCAGTAGTATTTCTCGGGTTGGAACTGAAGCTTTCTTT	CASSISRVGTEAFF
TRBV12-3/TRBV12-4	few	TRBD1	TRBJ1-2	TGTGCCAGCAGGCCCGGGGGGACAGGGTATGGCTACACCTTC	CASRPGGTGYGYTF
TRBV12-3/TRBV12-4	many	TRBD1	TRBJ1-2	TGTGCCAGCAGTTTAGCTGGGACAGCCTATGGCTACACCTTC	CASSLAGTAYGYTF
TRBV29-1	many	NA	TRBJ1-5	TGCAGCGCCCATGGGGGGGACACCAATCAGCCCCAGCATTTT	CSAHGGDTNQPQHF